This TCR beta chain was captured by sequencing in a study of siplizumab effects on memory and regulatory T cells. Study findings and constraints: Mean Treg-derived proportions of mappable alloreactive CD4+ clones were approximately 69% for siplizumab and 26.9% for controls. Few alloreactive clones mapped to unstimulated subsets. Suppressive function of proliferating Tregs from siplizumab cultures was not confirmed. The study found naive T cells seemingly more diverse than memory cells and seemingly major alloresponse contributors.

Some clones are missing from TCRdb's copy, which holds only in-frame ones; the method was immunoSEQ multiplex PCR. Seen here are approximately 52,000 clones, around 97% observed once, and the top ten hold roughly 0.6%. Germline-derived CDR1 and CDR2 are SGHTA and FQGNSA. CDR3 size: 13 residues. After removal of 5 bases from V and 8 bases from J, the junction contained 8 bases not matched to a gene. For this clone: Its cognate antigen is unknown.

The sequencing sample was made of naive CD4+ T cells sorted from blood. V gene TRBV7-2 combines with J gene TRBJ1-2; 7 bases line up with TRBD1. The TCR sequence derives from a human donor in good health. The CDR3 DNA follows: TGTGCCAGCAGCCCTGGGACAGCGAGGGGCTACACCTTC. It codes for CASSPGTARGYTF.